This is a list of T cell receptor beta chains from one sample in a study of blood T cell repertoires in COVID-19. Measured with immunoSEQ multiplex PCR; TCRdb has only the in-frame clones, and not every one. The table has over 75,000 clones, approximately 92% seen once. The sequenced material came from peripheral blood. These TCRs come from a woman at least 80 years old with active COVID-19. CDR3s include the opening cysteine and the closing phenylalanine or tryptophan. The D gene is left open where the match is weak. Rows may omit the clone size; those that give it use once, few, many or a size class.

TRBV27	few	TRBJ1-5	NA	TGTGCCAGCAGTCCGCGGGACAGCAATCAGCCCCAGCATTTT	CASSPRDSNQPQHF
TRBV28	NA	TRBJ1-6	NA	TGTGCCAGCAGACCGGGACACCGGGACTCACCCCTCCACTTT	CASRPGHRDSPLHF
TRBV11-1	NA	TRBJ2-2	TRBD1	TGTGCCAGCAGCTTGAGACGGGACAGGGCCGGGGAGCTGTTTTTT	CASSLRRDRAGELFF
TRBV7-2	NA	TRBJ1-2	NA	TGTGCCAGCAGCTATCCGAAACTTGGCTACACCTTC	CASSYPKLGYTF
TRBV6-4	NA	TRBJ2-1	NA	TGTGCCAGCAGTGACTCGTTTAGGAGCTCCTACAATGAGCAGTTCTTC	CASSDSFRSSYNEQFF
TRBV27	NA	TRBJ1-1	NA	TGTGCCAGCACCCCTGGGGAGAAGAACACTGAAGCTTTCTTT	CASTPGEKNTEAFF
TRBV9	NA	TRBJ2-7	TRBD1	TGTGCCAGCAGCGCGGCGCCAGGGGGCATCTACGAGCAGTACTTC	CASSAAPGGIYEQYF
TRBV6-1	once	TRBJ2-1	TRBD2	TGTGCCAGCAGTGAAGTAGGACTAGCGGGAGCCCACAATGAGCAGTTCTTC	CASSEVGLAGAHNEQFF
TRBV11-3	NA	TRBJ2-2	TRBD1	TGTGCCAGCAGCGCCAGACAGGGGGACACCGGGGAGCTGTTTTTT	CASSARQGDTGELFF
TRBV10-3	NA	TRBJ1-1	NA	TGTGCCATCAGTCTATCGGGCACTGAAGCTTTCTTT	CAISLSGTEAFF
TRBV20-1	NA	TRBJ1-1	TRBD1	TGCAGTGCGAGTGGGACAGGGGGCAAACTGAGTACTGAAGCTTTCTTT	CSASGTGGKLSTEAFF
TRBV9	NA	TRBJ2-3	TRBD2	TGTGCCAGCAGCGGCTCACTAGCGGGAGGGCCGGGAGATACGCAGTATTTT	CASSGSLAGGPGDTQYF
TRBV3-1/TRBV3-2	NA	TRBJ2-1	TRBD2	TGTGCCAGCAGCCATGGGGCTAGCGGCAATGAGCAGTTCTTC	CASSHGASGNEQFF
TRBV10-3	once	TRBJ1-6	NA	TGTGCCATCAGTGAGGTCGGGGGGGCCACCTATAATTCACCCCTCCACTTT	CAISEVGGATYNSPLHF
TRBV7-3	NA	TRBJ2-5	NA	TGTGCCAGCAGCTTAGGCAGGGCTCAAGAGACCCAGTACTTC	CASSLGRAQETQYF
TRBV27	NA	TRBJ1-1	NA	TGTGCCAGCAGTTTACTAGGTAAGAACACTGAAGCTTTCTTT	CASSLLGKNTEAFF
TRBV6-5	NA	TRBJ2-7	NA	TGTGCCAGCTATCAGCGAACCTACGAGCAGTACTTC	CASYQRTYEQYF
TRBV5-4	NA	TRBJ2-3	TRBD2	TGTGCCAGCAGCGTAGGACTAGCGGGAGGCATCGAAGATACGCAGTATTTT	CASSVGLAGGIEDTQYF
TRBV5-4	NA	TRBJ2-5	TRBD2	TGTGCCAGCAGCTTGGGCGGGGGGGTTCCAGAGACCCAGTACTTC	CASSLGGGVPETQYF
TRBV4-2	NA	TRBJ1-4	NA	TGTGCCAGCAGCCAGACGACAGGATTGGATGAAAAACTGTTTTTT	CASSQTTGLDEKLFF
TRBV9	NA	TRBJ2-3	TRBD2	TGTGCCAGCAGCTTCGGGACTAGCGGAGCAGATACGCAGTATTTT	CASSFGTSGADTQYF
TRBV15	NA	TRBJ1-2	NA	TGTGCCACCAGCAGAGCCTCCGAGGTTGGCTACACCTTC	CATSRASEVGYTF
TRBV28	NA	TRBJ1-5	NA	TGTGCCAGCAGTATCCCTTTCGGGTACAATCAGCCCCAGCATTTT	CASSIPFGYNQPQHF
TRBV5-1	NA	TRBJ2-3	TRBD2	TGCGCCAGCAGTCCCCCCTTAGCGGGGGCCACAGATACGCAGTATTTT	CASSPPLAGATDTQYF
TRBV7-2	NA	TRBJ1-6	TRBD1	TGTGCCAGCAGCCAAACAGGGGGATTGGGTAATTCACCCCTCCACTTT	CASSQTGGLGNSPLHF
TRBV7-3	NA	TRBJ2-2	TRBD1	TGTGCCAGCAGCCAGACAGGGTTGGACACCGGGGAGCTGTTTTTT	CASSQTGLDTGELFF
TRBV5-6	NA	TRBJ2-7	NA	TGTGCCAGCAGCCAAATTCGAACAGGGTTTTCCTACGAGCAGTACTTC	CASSQIRTGFSYEQYF
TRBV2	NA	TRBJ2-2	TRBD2	TGTGCCAGCAGACTAGCGGGAGGAAGCACCGGGGAGCTGTTTTTT	CASRLAGGSTGELFF
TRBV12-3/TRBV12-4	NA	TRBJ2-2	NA	TGTGCCAGCAGTTTAACCGGGGGTGGGCTGTTTTTT	CASSLTGGGLFF
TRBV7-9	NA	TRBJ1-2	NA	TGTGCCAGCAGCTTAGTGGCAGATTCTGGCTACACCTTC	CASSLVADSGYTF
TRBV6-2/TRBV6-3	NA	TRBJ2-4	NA	TGTGCCAGCAGCTATACTCGGCCCCAAAGCGAGAACATTCAGTACTTC	CASSYTRPQSENIQYF
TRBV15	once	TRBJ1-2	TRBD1	TGTGCCACCAGCAGAGACGGCGAGACAGGGATATTCTATGGCTACACCTTC	CATSRDGETGIFYGYTF
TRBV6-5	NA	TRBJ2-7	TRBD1	TGTGCCAGCAGTTACAGGACAGGCCTCTACGAGCAGTACTTC	CASSYRTGLYEQYF
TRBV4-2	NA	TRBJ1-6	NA	TGTGCCAGCAGCCATGGGGACAACACGAATTCACCCCTCCACTTT	CASSHGDNTNSPLHF
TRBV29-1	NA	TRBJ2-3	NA	TGCAGCGTTGAAGGACAGGGAGGAGGCACGCAGTATTTT	CSVEGQGGGTQYF
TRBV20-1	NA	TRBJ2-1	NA	TGCAGTGCCTACAGGGACAATGAGCAGTTCTTC	CSAYRDNEQFF
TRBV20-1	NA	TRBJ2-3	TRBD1	TGCAGTGCTAGTGGGACAGGGAGCACAGATACGCAGTATTTT	CSASGTGSTDTQYF
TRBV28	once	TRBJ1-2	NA	TGTGCCAGCAGTAGACTCTATGGCTACACCTTC	CASSRLYGYTF
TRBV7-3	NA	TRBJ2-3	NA	TGTGCCAGCAGCCCCCGGACTCTAAGCACAGATACGCAGTATTTT	CASSPRTLSTDTQYF
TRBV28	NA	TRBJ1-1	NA	TGTGCCAGCAAAGGTGGCCTAGGTACTGAAGCTTTCTTT	CASKGGLGTEAFF
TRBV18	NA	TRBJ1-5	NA	TGTGCCACTTCCTCGGGTTATAGCAATCAGCCCCAGCATTTT	CATSSGYSNQPQHF
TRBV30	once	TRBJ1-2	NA	TGTGCCTGGAGCCAGCAAGGGGCCTCTCGACGCTATGGCTACACCTTC	CAWSQQGASRRYGYTF
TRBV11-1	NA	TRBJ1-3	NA	TGTGCCAGCAGCTACGGGATTTCTGGAAACACCATATATTTT	CASSYGISGNTIYF
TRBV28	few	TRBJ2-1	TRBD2	TGTGCCAGCGGGGGCGGGAGGGCGAATGAGCAGTTCTTC	CASGGGRANEQFF
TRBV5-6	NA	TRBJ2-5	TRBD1	TGTGCCAGCAGCTTTAGGACAGGGCACCAAGAGACCCAGTACTTC	CASSFRTGHQETQYF
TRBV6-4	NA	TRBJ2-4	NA	TGTGCCAGCAGTGAAGAGGCAGGGATCATTCAGTACTTC	CASSEEAGIIQYF
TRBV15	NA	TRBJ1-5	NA	TGTGCCACCAGCGCACTAAAGGGCGACAGCGACCAGCCCCAGCATTTT	CATSALKGDSDQPQHF
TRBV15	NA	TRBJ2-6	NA	TGTGCCACCAGCAGAGATCAGGGGCCCTCTGGGGCCAACGTCCTGACTTTC	CATSRDQGPSGANVLTF
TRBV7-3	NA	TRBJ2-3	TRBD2	TGTGCCAGCAGCTTAGGGACTAGTGTCGGAGATACGCAGTATTTT	CASSLGTSVGDTQYF
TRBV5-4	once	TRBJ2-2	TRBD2	TGTGCCAGCAGCTCAGGCGGGAGGATCGGCGGGGAGCTGTTTTTT	CASSSGGRIGGELFF
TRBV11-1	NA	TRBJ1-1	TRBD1	TGTGCCAGCAGCCAAGGGACAGGGGGAAACACTGAAGCTTTCTTT	CASSQGTGGNTEAFF
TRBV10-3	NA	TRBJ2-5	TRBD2	TGTGCCATCAGTGGGACTAGCGGGAGACAAGAGACCCAGTACTTC	CAISGTSGRQETQYF
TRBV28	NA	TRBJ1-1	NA	TGTGCCAGCAGTTTTATTCGTGGGCAGCGGTGGGACACTGAAGCTTTCTTT	CASSFIRGQRWDTEAFF
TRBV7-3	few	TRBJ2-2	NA	TGTGCCAGCAGCTTATCCAGGGACACCGGGGAGCTGTTTTTT	CASSLSRDTGELFF